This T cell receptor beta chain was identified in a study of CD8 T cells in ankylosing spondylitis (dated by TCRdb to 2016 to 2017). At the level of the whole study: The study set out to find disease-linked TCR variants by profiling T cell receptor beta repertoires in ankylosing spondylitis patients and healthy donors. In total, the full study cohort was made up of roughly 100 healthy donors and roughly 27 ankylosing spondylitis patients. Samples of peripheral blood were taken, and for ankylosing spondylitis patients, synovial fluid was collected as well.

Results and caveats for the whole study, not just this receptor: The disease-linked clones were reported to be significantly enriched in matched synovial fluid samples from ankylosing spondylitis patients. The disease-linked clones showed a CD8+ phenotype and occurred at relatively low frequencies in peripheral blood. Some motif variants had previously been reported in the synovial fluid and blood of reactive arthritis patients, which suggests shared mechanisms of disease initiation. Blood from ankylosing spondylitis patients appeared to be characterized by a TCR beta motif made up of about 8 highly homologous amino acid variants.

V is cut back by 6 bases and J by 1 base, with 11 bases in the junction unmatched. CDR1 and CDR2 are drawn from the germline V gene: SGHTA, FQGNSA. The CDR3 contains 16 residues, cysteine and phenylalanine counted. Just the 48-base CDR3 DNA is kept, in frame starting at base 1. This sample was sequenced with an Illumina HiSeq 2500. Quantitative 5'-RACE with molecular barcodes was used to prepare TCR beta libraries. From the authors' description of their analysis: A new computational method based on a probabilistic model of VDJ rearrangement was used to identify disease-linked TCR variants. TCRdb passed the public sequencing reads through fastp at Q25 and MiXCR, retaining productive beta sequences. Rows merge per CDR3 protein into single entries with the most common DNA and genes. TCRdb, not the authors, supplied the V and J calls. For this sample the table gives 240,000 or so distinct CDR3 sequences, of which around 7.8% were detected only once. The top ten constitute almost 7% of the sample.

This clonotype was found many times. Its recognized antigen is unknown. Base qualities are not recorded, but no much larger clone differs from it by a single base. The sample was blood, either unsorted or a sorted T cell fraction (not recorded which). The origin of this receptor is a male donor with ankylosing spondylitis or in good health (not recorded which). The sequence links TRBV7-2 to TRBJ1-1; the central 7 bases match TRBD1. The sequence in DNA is TGTGCCAGCAGACCCTCCGGGGACAGAAAGAACACTGAAGCTTTCTTT. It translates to CASRPSGDRKNTEAFF.